A single T cell receptor (beta chain) is shown here with its context. These data come from a study of blood T cell repertoires in COVID-19. Clones were sequenced by immunoSEQ multiplex PCR, and TCRdb holds only the in-frame ones, with some missing. Of about 490,000 clones in the sample, roughly 88% were seen once. The V segment lost 1 base and the J segment 5 bases; nucleotides outside the gene matches: 7. The CDR3 is made up of 16 amino acids. Germline-derived CDR1 and CDR2 are LNHNV and YYDKDF (reference sequence). This TCR derives from a human donor in a cohort sampled during active COVID-19. The chain has TRBV15 and TRBJ2-5, with 10 bases lining up with TRBD1. The source material was peripheral blood. Here the CDR3 reads CATSRVPTGGGETQYF. The CDR3 nucleotides are TGTGCCACCAGCAGAGTCCCGACAGGGGGCGGCGAGACCCAGTACTTC. Filled out from reference TRBV15 and TRBJ2-5, the complete variable domain reads DAMVIQNPRYQVTQFGKPVTLSCSQTLNHNVMYWYQQKSSQAPKLLFHYYDKDFNNEADTPDNFQSRRPNTSFCFLDIRSPGLGDTAMYLCATSRVPTGGGETQYFGPGTRLLVL.